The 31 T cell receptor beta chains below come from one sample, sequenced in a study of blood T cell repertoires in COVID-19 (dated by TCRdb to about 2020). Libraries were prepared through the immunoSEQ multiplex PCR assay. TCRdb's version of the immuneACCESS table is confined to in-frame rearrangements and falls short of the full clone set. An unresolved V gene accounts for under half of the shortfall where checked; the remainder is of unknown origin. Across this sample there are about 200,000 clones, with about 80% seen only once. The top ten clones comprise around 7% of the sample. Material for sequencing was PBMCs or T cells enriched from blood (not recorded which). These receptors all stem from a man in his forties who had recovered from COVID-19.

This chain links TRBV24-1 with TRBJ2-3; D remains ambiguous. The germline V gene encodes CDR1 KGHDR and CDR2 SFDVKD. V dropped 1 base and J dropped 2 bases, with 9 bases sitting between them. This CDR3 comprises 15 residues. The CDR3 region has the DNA TGTGCCACCAGTGATTTCACGCAGGCCACAGATACGCAGTATTTT. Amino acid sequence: CATSDFTQATDTQYF.

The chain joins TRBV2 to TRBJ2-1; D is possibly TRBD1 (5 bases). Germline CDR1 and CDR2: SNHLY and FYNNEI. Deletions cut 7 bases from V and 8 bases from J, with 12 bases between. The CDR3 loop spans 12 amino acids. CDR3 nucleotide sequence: TGTGCCAGCAAGGAGCAAGGGGATGAGCAGTTCTTC. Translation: CASKEQGDEQFF.

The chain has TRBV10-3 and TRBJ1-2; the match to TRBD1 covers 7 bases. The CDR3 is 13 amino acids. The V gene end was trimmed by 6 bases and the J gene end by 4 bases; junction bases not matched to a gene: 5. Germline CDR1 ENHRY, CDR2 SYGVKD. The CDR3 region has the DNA TGTGCCATCAGGCAGGGGGTTTTCTATGGCTACACCTTC. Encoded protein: CAIRQGVFYGYTF.

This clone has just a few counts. The CDR3 region has the DNA TGCGCCAGCAGCCAAGAAGTTCGACTCTACACTGAAGCTTTCTTT. Protein sequence: CASSQEVRLYTEAFF. The chain couples TRBV4-1 to TRBJ1-1; D uncertain. Trimming removed 0 bases at V and 3 bases at J, with 11 bases between. The CDR3 extends over 15 amino acids. Germline lookup yields CDR1 MGHRA and CDR2 YSYEKL.

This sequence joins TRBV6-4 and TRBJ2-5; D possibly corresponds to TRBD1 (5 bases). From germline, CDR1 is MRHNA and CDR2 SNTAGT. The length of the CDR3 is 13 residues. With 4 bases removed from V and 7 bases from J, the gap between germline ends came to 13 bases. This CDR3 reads CASSAGVQGTQYF. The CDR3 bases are TGTGCCAGCAGTGCTGGGGTCCAGGGGACCCAGTACTTC.

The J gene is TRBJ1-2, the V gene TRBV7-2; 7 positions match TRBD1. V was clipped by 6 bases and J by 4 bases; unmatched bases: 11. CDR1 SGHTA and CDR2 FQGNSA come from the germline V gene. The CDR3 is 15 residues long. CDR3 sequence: CASRRGPGQIYGYTF. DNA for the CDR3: TGTGCCAGCAGGAGAGGACCGGGACAGATCTATGGCTACACCTTC.

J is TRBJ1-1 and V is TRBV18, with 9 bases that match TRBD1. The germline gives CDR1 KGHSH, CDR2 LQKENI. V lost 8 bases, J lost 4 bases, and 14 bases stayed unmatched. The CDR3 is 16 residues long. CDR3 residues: CASQSGDRARGTEAFF. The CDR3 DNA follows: TGTGCCAGCCAATCCGGGGACAGGGCGAGGGGCACTGAAGCTTTCTTT.

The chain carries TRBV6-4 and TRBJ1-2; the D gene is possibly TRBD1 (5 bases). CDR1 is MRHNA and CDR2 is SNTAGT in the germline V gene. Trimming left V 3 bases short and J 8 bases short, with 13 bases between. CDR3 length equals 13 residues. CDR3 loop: CASSDSGGRGYTF. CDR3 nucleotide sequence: TGTGCCAGCAGTGATTCGGGGGGTCGCGGCTACACCTTC.

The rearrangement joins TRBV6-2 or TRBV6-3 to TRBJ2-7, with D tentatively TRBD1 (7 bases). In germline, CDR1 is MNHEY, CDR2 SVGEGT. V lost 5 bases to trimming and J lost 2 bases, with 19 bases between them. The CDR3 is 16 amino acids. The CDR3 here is CASSRIGGTEAYEQYF. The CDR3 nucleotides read TGTGCCAGCAGTAGGATCGGCGGGACAGAGGCCTACGAGCAGTACTTC.

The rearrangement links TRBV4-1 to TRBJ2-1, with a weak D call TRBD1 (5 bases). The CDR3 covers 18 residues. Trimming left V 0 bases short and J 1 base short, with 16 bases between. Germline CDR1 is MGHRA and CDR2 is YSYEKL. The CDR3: CASSQESQGLGSYNEQFF. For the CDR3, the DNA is TGCGCCAGCAGCCAAGAATCCCAGGGCCTTGGATCCTACAATGAGCAGTTCTTC.

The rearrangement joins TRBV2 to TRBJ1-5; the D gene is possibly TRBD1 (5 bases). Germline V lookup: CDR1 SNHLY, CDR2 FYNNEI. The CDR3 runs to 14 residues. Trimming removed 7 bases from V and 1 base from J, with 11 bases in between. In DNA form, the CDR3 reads TGTGCCAGCACCGCGCAGGGAAGCAATCAGCCCCAGCATTTT. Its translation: CASTAQGSNQPQHF.

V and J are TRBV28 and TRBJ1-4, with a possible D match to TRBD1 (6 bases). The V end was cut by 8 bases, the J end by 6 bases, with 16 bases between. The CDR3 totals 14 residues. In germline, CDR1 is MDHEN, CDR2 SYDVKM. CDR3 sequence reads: CASYPGQLYEKLFF. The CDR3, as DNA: TGTGCCAGCTATCCTGGACAGTTATATGAAAAACTGTTTTTT.

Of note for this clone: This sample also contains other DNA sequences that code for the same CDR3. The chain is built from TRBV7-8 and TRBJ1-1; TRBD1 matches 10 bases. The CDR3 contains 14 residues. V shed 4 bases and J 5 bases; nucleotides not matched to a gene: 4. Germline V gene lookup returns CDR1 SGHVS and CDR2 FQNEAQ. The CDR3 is CASSSRTGGTEAFF. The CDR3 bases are TGTGCCAGCAGCTCCCGGACAGGGGGTACTGAAGCTTTCTTT.

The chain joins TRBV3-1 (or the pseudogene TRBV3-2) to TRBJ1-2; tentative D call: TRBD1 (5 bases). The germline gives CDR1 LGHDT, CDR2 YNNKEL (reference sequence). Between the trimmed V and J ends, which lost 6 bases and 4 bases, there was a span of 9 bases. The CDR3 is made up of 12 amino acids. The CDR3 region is CASSPDSYGYTF. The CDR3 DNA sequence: TGTGCCAGCAGTCCCGACAGCTATGGCTACACCTTC.

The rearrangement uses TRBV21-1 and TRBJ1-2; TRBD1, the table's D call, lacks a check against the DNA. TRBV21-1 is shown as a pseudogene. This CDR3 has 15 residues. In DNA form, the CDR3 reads TGTGCCAGCAGCAAGGGACAGGGCAAGGGCTATGGCTACACCTTC. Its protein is CASSKGQGKGYGYTF.

For the CDR3, the DNA is TGTGCCAGCTCACCAAAGCCGACGCCGCGGGGGAACCAGCCCCAGCATTTT. It specifies CASSPKPTPRGNQPQHF. The chain combines TRBV18 with TRBJ1-5, with D possibly matching TRBD1 (5 bases). Germline CDR1 KGHSH, CDR2 LQKENI. Trimming pared 2 bases from V and 7 bases from J, leaving 21 bases between. The CDR3 totals 17 residues.

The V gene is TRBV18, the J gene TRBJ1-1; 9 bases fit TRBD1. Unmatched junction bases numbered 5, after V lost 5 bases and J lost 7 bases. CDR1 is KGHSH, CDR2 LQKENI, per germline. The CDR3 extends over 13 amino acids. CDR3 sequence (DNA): TGTGCCAGCTCAGGACAGGGGCACCATGAAGCTTTCTTT. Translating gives CASSGQGHHEAFF.

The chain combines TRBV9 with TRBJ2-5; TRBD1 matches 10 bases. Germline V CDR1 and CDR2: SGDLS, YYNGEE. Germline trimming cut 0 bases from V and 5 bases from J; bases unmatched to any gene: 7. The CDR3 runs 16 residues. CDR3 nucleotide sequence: TGTGCCAGCAGCGTAGCTGGGGGACAGGGGCGGGAGACCCAGTACTTC. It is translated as CASSVAGGQGRETQYF.

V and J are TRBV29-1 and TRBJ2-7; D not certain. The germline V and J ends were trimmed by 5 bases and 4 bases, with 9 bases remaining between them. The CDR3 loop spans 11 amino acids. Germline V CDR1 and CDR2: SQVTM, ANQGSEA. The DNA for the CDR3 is TGCAGCGTTCGTCTAGTTTACGAGCAGTACTTC. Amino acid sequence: CSVRLVYEQYF.

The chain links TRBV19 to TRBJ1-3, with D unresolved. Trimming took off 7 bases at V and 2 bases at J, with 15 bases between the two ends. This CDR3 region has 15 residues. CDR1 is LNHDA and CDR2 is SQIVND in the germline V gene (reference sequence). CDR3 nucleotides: TGTGCCAGTAACAAATGGTCCGGGACTGGAAACACCATATATTTT. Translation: CASNKWSGTGNTIYF.

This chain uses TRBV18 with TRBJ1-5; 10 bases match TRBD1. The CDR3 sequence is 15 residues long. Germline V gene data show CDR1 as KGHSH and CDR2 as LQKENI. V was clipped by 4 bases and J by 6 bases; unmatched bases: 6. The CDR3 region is CASSRGTGVGQPQHF. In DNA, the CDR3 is TGTGCCAGCTCACGCGGGACAGGGGTCGGTCAGCCCCAGCATTTT.

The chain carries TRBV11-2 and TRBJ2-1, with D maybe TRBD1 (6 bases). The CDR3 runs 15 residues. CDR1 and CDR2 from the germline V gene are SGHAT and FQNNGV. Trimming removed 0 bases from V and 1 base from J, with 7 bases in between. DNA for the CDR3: TGTGCCAGCAGCTTAGAAGGGGGATCCTACAATGAGCAGTTCTTC. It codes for CASSLEGGSYNEQFF.

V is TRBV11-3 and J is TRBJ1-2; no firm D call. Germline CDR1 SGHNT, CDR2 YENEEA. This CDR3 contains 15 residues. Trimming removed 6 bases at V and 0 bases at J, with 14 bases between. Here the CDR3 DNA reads TGTGCCAGCAGTCTCCGGCGACTGGCTAACTATGGCTACACCTTC. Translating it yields CASSLRRLANYGYTF.

The CDR3 protein is CASSQERGRPEAFF. For the CDR3, the DNA is TGTGCCAGCAGCCAAGAGCGGGGAAGGCCTGAAGCTTTCTTT. The chain is built from TRBV3-1 (or the pseudogene TRBV3-2) and TRBJ1-1, with D unclear. The V end was cut by 0 bases, the J end by 6 bases, with 11 bases between. This CDR3 is 14 amino acids long. Germline assignment: CDR1 LGHDT and CDR2 YNNKEL (reference sequence).

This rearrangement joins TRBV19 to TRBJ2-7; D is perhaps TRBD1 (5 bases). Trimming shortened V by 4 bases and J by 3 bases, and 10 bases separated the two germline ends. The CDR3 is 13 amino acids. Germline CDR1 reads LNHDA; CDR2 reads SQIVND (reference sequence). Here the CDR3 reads CASSKQAFYEQYF. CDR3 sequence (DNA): TGTGCCAGTAGTAAACAGGCATTCTACGAGCAGTACTTC.

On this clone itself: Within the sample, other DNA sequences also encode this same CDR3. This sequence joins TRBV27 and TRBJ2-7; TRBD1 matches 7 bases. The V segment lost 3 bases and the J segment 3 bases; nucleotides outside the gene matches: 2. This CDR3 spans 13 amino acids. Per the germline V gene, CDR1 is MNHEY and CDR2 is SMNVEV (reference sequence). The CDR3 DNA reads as TGTGCCAGCAGTTTGACAGGGAACTACGAGCAGTACTTC. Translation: CASSLTGNYEQYF.

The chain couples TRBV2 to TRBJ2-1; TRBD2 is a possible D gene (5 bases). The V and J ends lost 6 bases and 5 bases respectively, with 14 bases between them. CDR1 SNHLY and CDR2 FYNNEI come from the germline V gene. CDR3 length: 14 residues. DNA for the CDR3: TGTGCCAGCAGGGCCGGGATGTACAACAATGAGCAGTTCTTC. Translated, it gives CASRAGMYNNEQFF.

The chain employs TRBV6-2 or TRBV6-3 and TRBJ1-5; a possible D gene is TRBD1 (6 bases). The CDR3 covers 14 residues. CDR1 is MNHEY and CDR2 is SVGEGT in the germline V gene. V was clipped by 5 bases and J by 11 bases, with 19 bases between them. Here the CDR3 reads CASSTPGVIEAQHF. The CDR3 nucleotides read TGTGCCAGCAGTACACCAGGGGTGATCGAAGCCCAGCATTTT.

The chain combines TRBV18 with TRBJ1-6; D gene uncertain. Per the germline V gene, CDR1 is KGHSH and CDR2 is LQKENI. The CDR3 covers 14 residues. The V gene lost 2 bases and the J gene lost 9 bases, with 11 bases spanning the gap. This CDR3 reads CASSPEARPSPLHF. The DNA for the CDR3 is TGTGCCAGCTCACCAGAGGCCCGACCTTCACCCCTCCACTTT.

The CDR3 DNA follows: TGTGCCAGCTGCTCGACTAGCGGGGGAACAGATACGCAGTATTTT. This gives the protein CASCSTSGGTDTQYF. The V call is TRBV18, the J call TRBJ2-3; 12 bases align to TRBD2. CDR3 length equals 15 residues. Trimming took 7 bases from V and 3 from J; bases not matched to a gene: 5. Germline CDR1 and CDR2: KGHSH and LQKENI.

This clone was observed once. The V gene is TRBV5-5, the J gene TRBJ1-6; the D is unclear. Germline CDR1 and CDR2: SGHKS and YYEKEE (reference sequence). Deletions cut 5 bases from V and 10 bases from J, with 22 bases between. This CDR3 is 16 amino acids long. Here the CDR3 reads CASSPGWAEEGSPLHF. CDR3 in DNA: TGTGCCAGCAGTCCCGGATGGGCAGAAGAAGGATCACCCCTCCACTTT. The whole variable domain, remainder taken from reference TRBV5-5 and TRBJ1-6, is DAGVTQSPTHLIKTRGQQVTLRCSPISGHKSVSWYQQVLGQGPQFIFQYYEKEERGRGNFPDRFSARQFPNYSSELNVNALLLGDSALYLCASSPGWAEEGSPLHFGNGTRLTVT.